The 10 T cell receptor beta chains listed next were all sequenced from one sample in a study of CD8 T cells in Susac syndrome. Random hexamers were used to reverse transcribe an amount of roughly 0.45 to 1 ug RNA. MiXCR, run by TCRdb on the immunoSEQ multiplex PCR reads, gives a single entry per CDR3 protein. The sample includes about 100,000 distinct CDR3 sequences, 95% seen only once; the top ten take less than 0.35%. Sequencing was performed on CD8+ T cells from PBMCs. These receptors all stem from a human donor with Susac syndrome.

V and J are TRBV7-3 and TRBJ1-2; D unclear. The CDR3 loop spans 16 amino acids. V was pared by 2 bases and J by 0 bases, with 13 bases between. The germline CDR1 and CDR2 sequences are SGHTA and FQGTGA. CDR3 in amino acids: CASSLGPSRTNYGYTF. Here the CDR3 DNA reads TGTGCCAGCAGCTTAGGGCCCTCAAGGACTAACTATGGCTACACCTTC.

The J gene is TRBJ2-1, the V gene TRBV29-1; the match to TRBD2 covers 11 bases. This CDR3 spans 15 amino acids. Germline-derived CDR1 and CDR2 are SQVTM and ANQGSEA. J gave up 4 bases and V 8 bases, and 10 bases lay outside the gene matches. CDR3 in DNA: TGCAGCCCGAGTAGCGGGAGGGCGTTTTACAATGAGCAGTTCTTC. Translated, it gives CSPSSGRAFYNEQFF.

The rearrangement links TRBV27 to TRBJ2-5; D not resolved. V lost 8 bases and J 5 bases, leaving 6 bases between the germline ends. CDR3 length: 10 residues. CDR1 and CDR2 (germline): MNHEY, SMNVEV (reference sequence). The CDR3 loop is CASGLETQYF. In nucleotides, the CDR3 is TGTGCCAGCGGGTTGGAGACCCAGTACTTC.

The chain employs TRBV11-3 and TRBJ2-7; D might be TRBD2 (5 bases). The CDR3 sequence is 17 residues long. From germline, CDR1 is SGHNT and CDR2 YENEEA. The ends were cut back, 6 bases at V and 0 bases at J, with 21 bases in the middle. Here the CDR3 DNA reads TGTGCCAGCAGAAAAAGGAGGTGGCGAACAAGCTCCTACGAGCAGTACTTC. This gives the protein CASRKRRWRTSSYEQYF.

The V and J genes are TRBV6-5 and TRBJ1-1; D remains ambiguous. Germline-derived CDR1 and CDR2 are MNHEY and SVGAGI. Trimming took off 6 bases at V and 0 bases at J, with 5 bases between the two ends. CDR3 length: 12 residues. Here the CDR3 DNA reads TGTGCCAGCAGCACAATGAACACTGAAGCTTTCTTT. The encoded protein is CASSTMNTEAFF.

This sequence joins TRBV29-1 and TRBJ2-3; 7 positions match TRBD2. This CDR3 has 15 residues. From germline, CDR1 is SQVTM and CDR2 ANQGSEA. Germline trimming cut 4 bases from V and 1 base from J; bases unmatched to any gene: 8. Here the CDR3 reads CSVVYREERTDTQYF. The CDR3 nucleotides are TGCAGCGTTGTGTATCGGGAGGAACGCACAGATACGCAGTATTTT.

The chain uses TRBV27 and TRBJ1-5; D not certain. In germline, CDR1 is MNHEY, CDR2 SMNVEV (reference sequence). The CDR3 is made up of 16 amino acids. Deletions cut 2 bases from V and 2 bases from J, with 13 bases between. The CDR3: CASSLTGEGGNQPQHF. The CDR3 DNA follows: TGTGCCAGCAGTTTAACTGGGGAGGGTGGCAATCAGCCCCAGCATTTT.

This chain joins TRBV20-1 and TRBJ2-5; 9 nucleotides match TRBD1. Germline V gene data show CDR1 as DFQATT and CDR2 as SNEGSKA (reference sequence). The CDR3 has 11 amino acids. CDR3 residues: CSPDRGETQYF. The CDR3 DNA reads TGCAGCCCGGACAGGGGAGAGACCCAGTACTTC.

The chain combines TRBV28 with TRBJ1-5; D unclear. Germline lookup yields CDR1 MDHEN and CDR2 SYDVKM. Trimming removed 2 bases at V and 3 bases at J, with 8 bases between. The CDR3 loop spans 14 amino acids. CDR3 coding DNA: TGTGCCAGCAGTTTAAGACCGACCAATCAGCCCCAGCATTTT. Translated: CASSLRPTNQPQHF.

The chain uses TRBV4-1 and TRBJ2-7; TRBD1 matches 9 bases. CDR1 MGHRA and CDR2 YSYEKL come from the germline V gene. The CDR3 totals 16 residues. The V gene end was trimmed by 0 bases and the J gene end by 4 bases; junction bases not matched to a gene: 7. CDR3 region: CASSQEPGQGLYEQYF. The CDR3 coding sequence is TGCGCCAGCAGCCAAGAACCGGGACAGGGACTATACGAGCAGTACTTC.